This T cell receptor beta chain was recorded in a study of technical replicates of blood from several donors (dated by TCRdb to about 2017). Remarks on this clone: Its antigen is unknown. The record has no base qualities; no much larger clone is one base away.

To prepare the library, the immunoSEQ multiplex PCR assay was applied. The table was pulled from immuneACCESS by TCRdb, which kept in-frame rearrangements only. Such tables lose some clones; where checked, under half of the loss comes from unresolved V genes, and the rest has no known cause. The sample table holds 60,000 or so clones, of which approximately 87% were seen once. Around 5.2% of the sample is held by the ten biggest clonotypes. This TCR was recovered from a human donor in good health. Some clones in this sample may be carry-over from other donors' samples. The specimen sequenced was PBMCs.

CDR3 protein: CATRLGDRGVNTEAFF. In nucleotides, the sequence is TGTGCCACCCGCCTCGGGGACAGGGGGGTGAACACTGAAGCTTTCTTT. The chain employs TRBV19 and TRBJ1-1; TRBD1 aligns with 11 central bases. CDR1 and CDR2 are drawn from the germline V gene (reference sequence): LNHDA, SQIVND. Ends trimmed: V by 10 bases, J by 0 bases; bases unmatched to a gene: 10. The CDR3 runs 16 amino acids, cysteine and phenylalanine included. The CDR3 DNA has 48 bases and is translated from base 1.